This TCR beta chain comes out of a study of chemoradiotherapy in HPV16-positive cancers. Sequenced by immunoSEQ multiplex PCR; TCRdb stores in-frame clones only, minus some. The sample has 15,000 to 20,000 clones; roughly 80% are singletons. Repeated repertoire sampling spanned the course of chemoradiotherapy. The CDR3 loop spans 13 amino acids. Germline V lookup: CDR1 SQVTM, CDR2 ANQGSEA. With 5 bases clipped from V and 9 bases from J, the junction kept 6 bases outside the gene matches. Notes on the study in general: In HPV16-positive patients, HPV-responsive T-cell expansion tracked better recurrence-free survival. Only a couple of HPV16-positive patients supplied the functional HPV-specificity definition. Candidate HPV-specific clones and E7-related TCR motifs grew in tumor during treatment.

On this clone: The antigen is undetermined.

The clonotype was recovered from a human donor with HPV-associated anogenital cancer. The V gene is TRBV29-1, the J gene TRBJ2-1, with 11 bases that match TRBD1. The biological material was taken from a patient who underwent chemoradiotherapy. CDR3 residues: CSVRGQGASEQFF. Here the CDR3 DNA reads TGCAGCGTTCGCGGACAGGGGGCTTCTGAGCAGTTCTTC.